This TCR beta chain was retrieved from a study of T cells after yellow fever vaccination. Study context: Fractions of low cell number were prepared using SMART-Seq v4 Ultra Low Input. Study-level points and caveats: Only a small proportion of the clonotypes turned up in both the CD4 and the CD8 compartments, likely arising from convergent recombination. Primary-vaccination clones mostly resurfaced post-booster (nearly 97% CD4, roughly 90% CD8).

With 3 bases clipped from V and 0 bases from J, the junction kept 14 bases outside the gene matches. CDR1 and CDR2 (germline): DFQATT, SNEGSKA (reference sequence). The CDR3 totals 19 residues. The sample holds a few counts of this clonotype. Antigen: not known. By 5'RACE template switching, TCR cDNA was produced, with a universal primer site and UMIs added in the process. MiXCR, run by TCRdb on the 5' RACE reads, gives a single entry per CDR3 protein. Seen here are about 130,000 distinct CDR3 sequences, about 8.4% observed once, and the top ten hold 40%. The chain links TRBV20-1 to TRBJ1-6; 7 bases agree with TRBD1. The source was CD8+ T cells sorted from PBMCs, collected on the day of the yellow fever booster vaccination. The receptor's source is a young man who received the YFV17D yellow fever vaccine. CDR3 region: CSARPPDREQSSYNSPLHF. The CDR3 DNA follows: TGCAGTGCTAGGCCCCCAGACAGGGAACAAAGCTCCTATAATTCACCCCTCCACTTT.